The present entry profiles one T cell receptor (beta chain) with its context. What it binds is not known. V was pared by 4 bases and J by 0 bases, with 10 bases between. In germline, CDR1 is SNHLY, CDR2 FYNNEI. This CDR3 is 15 amino acids long. This sample is part of a study of cytomegalovirus exposure and HLA in healthy donors. Findings and caveats of the study: Association of a missense DCLRE1C variant with TCR beta V- and J-gene trimming was reported in a later analysis. Researchers reportedly found TCR beta sequences accurately predicted most subjects' HLA-A and HLA-B alleles.

In the PCR, 60 Vbeta and 13 Jbeta primers were used. How the authors handled the data: Tens of millions of unique TCR beta chains, roughly 11 million of them shared, were counted by a later analysis. The protocol was immunoSEQ multiplex PCR, while the TCRdb copy is restricted to in-frame clones and leaves out a portion. That table is the source of V, J and clone size, and D and trimming were worked out from the DNA. The table records approximately 190,000 clones, 65% to 85% of them present only once. The chain is built from TRBV2 and TRBJ2-4, with D maybe TRBD1 (5 bases). This TCR was recovered from a boy aged 2 to 10 in good health and CMV-seronegative. The sample was PBMCs. As DNA, the CDR3 is TGTGCCAGCAGTGTGGGGCGCGTAGCCAAAAACATTCAGTACTTC. Its translation: CASSVGRVAKNIQYF.